This T cell receptor beta chain comes out of a study of blood T cell repertoires in COVID-19 (dated by TCRdb to the early 2020s). With respect to the entire study: Samples covering the acute and convalescent phases of COVID-19 were provided by collaborators in the United States, Italy and Spain. Where HLA class I and class II types were available, the types were taken from metadata supplied by the sample provider, not from assay-based typing. The repertoires were released in a freely available public database meant as a resource for research on the immune response to SARS-CoV-2. Samples were obtained from the ongoing ImmuneRACE study (first 160 participants) and from over 1,000 subjects provided by 6 global collaborators. Subjects who had been exposed to COVID-19, were actively infected with it, or had recovered from it provided the deeply sampled blood TCRbeta repertoires that made up the dataset. The sample metadata nearly always contained a de-identified subject ID, COVID-19 status, age in years and sex. The material from the prospective study consisted of cDNA or gDNA derived from T cells, B-cell-depleted T cells, or PBMCs. Points the paper makes about the study in general: How much clinical and demographic metadata was included differed by source and by participant, and the metadata was provided uncurated.

Participants in the prospective study were enrolled through a virtual design, were aged roughly 18 to 100 years, and lived in about 25 United States geographic areas. To assign participants to cohorts, the prospective study relied on clinical history that participants themselves reported in a screening survey and a study questionnaire. Recovered participants in ImmuneRACE Cohort 3 were defined as having two consecutive negative NP/OP PCR tests, clearance from a healthcare professional, or resolution of symptoms. Mobile phlebotomists in the prospective study collected whole blood, serum and a nasopharyngeal or oropharyngeal swab from every participant. Participants in the prospective study had the option to provide additional blood draws and questionnaires over an approximately 2-month period. Before DNA extraction, blood samples from the prospective study were shipped at room temperature or frozen.

Cut back by 4 bases and 4 bases, the V and J ends lie 15 bases apart. Taken from the germline V gene (reference sequence), the CDR1 and CDR2 loops are SGHNT and YYREEE. The CDR3 covers 16 residues, taking in both the cysteine and the phenylalanine. This entry keeps only the CDR3 DNA: 48 bases, framed from base 1. On this clone: Its antigen is unknown. No much larger clone is present one base from it, and per-base qualities are unavailable.

TCRbeta CDR3 regions were amplified from genomic DNA using the immunoSEQ Assay, a bias-controlled multiplex PCR. Per the source publication's procedure: Nucleated cell counts per sample were estimated from amplification of reference gene primers within the assay. To quantify the absolute abundance of each unique TCRbeta CDR3 rearrangement, sequence reads were collapsed and filtered. Productive Simpson clonality was computed per sample as the square root of Simpson's diversity index over productive rearrangements. TCRdb limited this immuneACCESS table to in-frame rearrangements with V and J called. A share of clones is missing; checked studies link under half to unresolved V genes, and the rest is unexplained. V, J and clone size are those of that table, while D and trimming were read from the DNA. The sample table lists over 120,000 clones, more than 80% of them with a count of one. The ten largest account for roughly 4.3% of the sample.

The origin of this receptor is a man in his fifties who had recovered from COVID-19. In this chain, TRBV5-4 is recombined with TRBJ1-6; a confident D gene designation cannot be given. What was sequenced was PBMCs or T cells enriched from blood (not recorded which). The DNA sequence is TGTGCCAGCAGCCCGTCGGGAGGGAAGTATAATTCACCCCTCCACTTT. Its protein is CASSPSGGKYNSPLHF. The CDR3, completed at both ends by the reference TRBV5-4 and TRBJ1-6 genes, gives the full variable domain ETGVTQSPTHLIKTRGQQVTLRCSSQSGHNTVSWYQQALGQGPQFIFQYYREEENGRGNFPPRFSGLQFPNYSSELNVNALELDDSALYLCASSPSGGKYNSPLHFGNGTRLTVT.